Shown below are 8 T cell receptor beta chains from a single sample sequenced in a study of cytomegalovirus exposure and HLA in healthy donors. This PCR relied on a set of 60 Vbeta primers and 13 Jbeta primers. Profiled with immunoSEQ multiplex PCR; TCRdb holds only in-frame clones, not every one. The table has 150,000 to 200,000 clones, around 85% seen once. Sequenced sample: PBMCs. The receptors shown here come from a man between 35 and 55 years old in good health and CMV-seropositive.

The chain carries TRBV10-1 and TRBJ1-5; 10 bases agree with TRBD1. This CDR3 comprises 17 residues. From germline, CDR1 is WNHNN and CDR2 SYGVQD (reference sequence). With V trimmed by 4 bases and J by 7 bases, 13 bases remained unmatched. The CDR3 is CASSGGIGQGVRQPQHF. CDR3 coding DNA: TGCGCCAGCAGTGGAGGAATAGGACAGGGGGTTCGGCAGCCCCAGCATTTT.

This clone was seen only once. The chain uses TRBV10-3 and TRBJ2-7; 11 positions match TRBD2. Germline trimming cut 6 bases from V and 0 bases from J; bases unmatched to any gene: 19. CDR3 size: 20 residues. Germline V CDR1 and CDR2: ENHRY, SYGVKD. The CDR3 region has the DNA TGTGCCATCAGACTTCGGAGGGGGCTAGCGGGGGGCAAGGTCTCCTACGAGCAGTACTTC. Translated, it gives CAIRLRRGLAGGKVSYEQYF.

The chain uses TRBV18 and TRBJ2-3; 9 bases map to TRBD2. Unmatched junction bases numbered 6, after V lost 1 base and J lost 1 base. CDR1 KGHSH and CDR2 LQKENI come from the germline V gene. The CDR3 consists of 17 residues. This CDR3 is CASSPLPRTSGTDTQYF. CDR3 in DNA: TGTGCCAGCTCACCACTCCCTCGGACTAGCGGCACAGATACGCAGTATTTT. The full variable domain, in which reference TRBV18 and TRBJ2-3 provide the parts outside the CDR3, is NAGVMQNPRHLVRRRGQEARLRCSPMKGHSHVYWYRQLPEEGLKFMVYLQKENIIDESGMPKERFSAEFPKEGPSILRIQQVVRGDSAAYFCASSPLPRTSGTDTQYFGPGTRLTVL.

CDR3 coding DNA: TGTGCCAGCAGCTCGACCCCTTCCACGGGAAACATTCAGTACTTC. Its protein product is CASSSTPSTGNIQYF. This rearrangement joins TRBV5-4 to TRBJ2-4; no clear D gene. The CDR3 is made up of 15 amino acids. V was trimmed by 3 bases and J by 6 bases, leaving 16 bases between them. CDR1 is SGHNT and CDR2 is YYREEE in the germline V gene (reference sequence).

The chain joins TRBV11-2 to TRBJ2-2; D ambiguous. This CDR3 comprises 12 residues. V lost 11 bases and J 3 bases, leaving 10 bases between the germline ends. The germline V gene has CDR1 SGHAT and CDR2 FQNNGV. CDR3 amino acids: CAARLHTGELFF. The CDR3 nucleotides are TGTGCCGCGAGACTTCACACCGGGGAGCTGTTTTTT.

The V gene is TRBV2, the J gene TRBJ1-1; D gene unclear. Germline V lookup: CDR1 SNHLY, CDR2 FYNNEI. V was pared by 3 bases and J by 4 bases, with 9 bases between. The CDR3 runs to 13 residues. The CDR3 DNA reads as TGTGCCAGCAGTGAGGGGAGGGCCACTGAAGCTTTCTTT. This gives the protein CASSEGRATEAFF.

The CDR3 bases are TGTGCCAGCAGTCCACCGCAGGGACTCAATCAGCCCCAGCATTTT. It is translated as CASSPPQGLNQPQHF. The chain uses TRBV27 and TRBJ1-5; D might be TRBD1 (5 bases). This CDR3 contains 15 residues. The germline gives CDR1 MNHEY, CDR2 SMNVEV (reference sequence). Deletions cut 5 bases from V and 3 bases from J, with 14 bases between.

The chain combines TRBV7-2 with TRBJ1-2, with 9 nucleotides matching TRBD1. The CDR3 runs to 16 residues. From germline, CDR1 is SGHTA and CDR2 FQGNSA. The V and J ends lost 5 bases and 4 bases, in that order; junction bases with no gene match: 11. CDR3: CASSPGQGHFFYGYTF. The CDR3 nucleotides are TGTGCCAGCAGCCCGGGACAGGGCCATTTTTTCTATGGCTACACCTTC. Based on the CDR3 plus reference TRBV7-2 and TRBJ1-2, the full variable domain is GAGVSQSPSNKVTEKGKDVELRCDPISGHTALYWYRQSLGQGLEFLIYFQGNSAPDKSGLPSDRFSAERTGGSVSTLTIQRTQQEDSAVYLCASSPGQGHFFYGYTFGSGTRLTVV.